This entry features one T cell receptor beta chain sequence. The data were obtained in a study of shared clonotypes between healthy human individuals. Naivety among CD8 cells was defined by CD45RO negativity and positive CCR7 selection, thereby excluding terminally differentiated effector memory CD45RA+ cells. Using immunoSEQ multiplex PCR, the repertoire was profiled, and TCRdb retains in-frame clones only, with some absent. The sample gives some 2.1 million clones, roughly 95% of which show up once; under 2% is in the top ten. Input material: naive CD8+ T cells from PBMCs. The receptor's source is a man aged 18 to 29 in good health. Some clones in this sample may be carry-over from other donors' samples.

The CDR3 DNA sequence: TGTGCCAGCAACGGATTTTCTACCGGGGAGCTGTTTTTT. This encodes CASNGFSTGELFF. V and J are TRBV28 and TRBJ2-2; D is uncertain. CDR1 and CDR2 from the germline V gene are MDHEN and SYDVKM. This CDR3 is 13 amino acids long. V dropped 7 bases and J dropped 5 bases, with 11 bases sitting between them.